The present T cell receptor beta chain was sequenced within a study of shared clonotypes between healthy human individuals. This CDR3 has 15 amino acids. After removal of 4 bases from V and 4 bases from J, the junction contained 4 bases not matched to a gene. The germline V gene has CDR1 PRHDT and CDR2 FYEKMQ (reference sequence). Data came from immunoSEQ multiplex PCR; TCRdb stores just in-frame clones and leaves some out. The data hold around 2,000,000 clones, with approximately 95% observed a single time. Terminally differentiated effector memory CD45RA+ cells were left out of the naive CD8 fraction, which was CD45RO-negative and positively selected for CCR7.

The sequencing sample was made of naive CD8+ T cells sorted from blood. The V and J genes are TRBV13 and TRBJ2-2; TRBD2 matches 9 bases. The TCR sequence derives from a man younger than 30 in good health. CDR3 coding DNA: TGTGCCAGCAGCTCGTGGCGGGAGGGCACCGGGGAGCTGTTTTTT. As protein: CASSSWREGTGELFF.